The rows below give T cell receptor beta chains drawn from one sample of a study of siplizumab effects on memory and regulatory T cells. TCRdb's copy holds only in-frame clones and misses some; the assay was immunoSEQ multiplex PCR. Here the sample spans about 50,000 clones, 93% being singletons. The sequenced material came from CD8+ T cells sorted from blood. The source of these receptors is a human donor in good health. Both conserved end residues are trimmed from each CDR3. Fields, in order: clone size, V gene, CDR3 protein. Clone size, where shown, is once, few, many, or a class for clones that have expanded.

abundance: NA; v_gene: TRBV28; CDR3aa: ASSLRKYEQY
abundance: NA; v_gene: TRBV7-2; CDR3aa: ASRQLAGRGTDTQY
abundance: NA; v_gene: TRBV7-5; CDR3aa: VRSLTGNIQY
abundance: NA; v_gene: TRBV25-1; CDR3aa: ASSGPGQGVYEQY
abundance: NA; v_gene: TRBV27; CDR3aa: ASSLGDEAF
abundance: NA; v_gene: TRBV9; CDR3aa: ASSESGGGGYT
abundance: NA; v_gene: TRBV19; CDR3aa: ASSDNTNTEAF
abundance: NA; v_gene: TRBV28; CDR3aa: ASPKSRGGADGYT
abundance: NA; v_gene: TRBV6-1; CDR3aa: ASSTTQGYEQY
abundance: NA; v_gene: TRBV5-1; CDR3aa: ASSLWGTRMDNEKLF
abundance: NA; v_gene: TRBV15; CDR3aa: ATSRVREGLENIQY
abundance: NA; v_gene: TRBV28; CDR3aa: ASSLWGSSTDTQY
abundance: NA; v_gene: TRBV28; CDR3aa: ASTDRKYNSPLH
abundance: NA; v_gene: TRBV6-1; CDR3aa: ASILGRLNEQF
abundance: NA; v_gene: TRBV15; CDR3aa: ATSRDFVREETQY
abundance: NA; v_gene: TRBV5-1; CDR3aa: ASRTNVVNEQF
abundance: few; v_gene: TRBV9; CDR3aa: ASSVGTGISEAF
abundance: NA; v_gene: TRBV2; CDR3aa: ASRPTQALNTEAF
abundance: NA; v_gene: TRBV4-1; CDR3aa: ASSQDNRVTYEQY
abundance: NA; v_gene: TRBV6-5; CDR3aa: ASSYRPGNTEAF
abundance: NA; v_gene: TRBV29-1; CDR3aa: SVVWTSGENTGELF
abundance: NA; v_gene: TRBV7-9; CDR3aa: ASSQSDRVKNIQY
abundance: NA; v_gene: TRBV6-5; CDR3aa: ASSYVREGTDTQY
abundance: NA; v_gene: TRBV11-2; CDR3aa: ASSSSGRAGDEQF
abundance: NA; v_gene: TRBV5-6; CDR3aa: ASSWDRGAAPLH
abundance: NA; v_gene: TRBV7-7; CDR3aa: ASSPLRHQNTGELF
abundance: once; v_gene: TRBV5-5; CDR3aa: ASSLRLAGVGGGTDTQY
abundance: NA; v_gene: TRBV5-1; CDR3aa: ASSPDGGEAF
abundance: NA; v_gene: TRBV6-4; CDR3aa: ASSDGLDYNEQF
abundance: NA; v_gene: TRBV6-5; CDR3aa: ASRSYDTQY
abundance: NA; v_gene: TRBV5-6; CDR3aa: ASSFGTTNTGELF
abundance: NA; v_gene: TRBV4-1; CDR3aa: ASSQDRVTGELF
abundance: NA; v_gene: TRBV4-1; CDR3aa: ASSLRDRGGNEQF
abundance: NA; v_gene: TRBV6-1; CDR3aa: ASSLGYYEQY
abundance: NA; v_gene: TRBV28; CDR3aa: ASRDRPLNQPQH
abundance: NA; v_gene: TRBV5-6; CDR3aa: ASSLAWNHEQY
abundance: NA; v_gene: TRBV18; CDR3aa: ASSPGQGFTGELF
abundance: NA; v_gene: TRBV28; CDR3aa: ASSPQGLADLNEQF
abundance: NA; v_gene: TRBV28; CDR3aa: ASSLLTSGKQF
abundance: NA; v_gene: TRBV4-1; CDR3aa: ASSQEGGWNEQY
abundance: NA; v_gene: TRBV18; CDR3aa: ASSPPGTNYGYT
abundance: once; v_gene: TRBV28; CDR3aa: ASSLYQRESSYNEQF
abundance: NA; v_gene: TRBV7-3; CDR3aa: ASSLAGGGNEQF
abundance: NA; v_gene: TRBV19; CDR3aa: ASSMGGEPGANVLT
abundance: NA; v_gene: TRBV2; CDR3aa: ASQDRMASGLSEQY
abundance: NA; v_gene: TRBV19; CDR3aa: ASSIGNEKLF
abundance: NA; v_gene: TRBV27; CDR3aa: ASNFGTGVSYEQY
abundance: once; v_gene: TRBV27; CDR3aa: ASSLTASGVGGNQPQH
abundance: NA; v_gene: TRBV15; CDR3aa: ATSPRRVNEQF
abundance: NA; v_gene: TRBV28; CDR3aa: ASSPGQGDYGYT
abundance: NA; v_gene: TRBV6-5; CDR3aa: ASSYPGGPAGNEQF
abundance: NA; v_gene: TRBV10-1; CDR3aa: ASSNPGTGYDEQY
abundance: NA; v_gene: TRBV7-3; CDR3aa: ASSLSASSEQF